The T cell receptor beta chain described here comes from a study of blood T cell repertoires in COVID-19. At the level of the study: COVID-19 samples from acute and convalescent phases originated in the United States, Italy and Spain.

Participant age was 18 to 89 years, and participants resided in 25 or so US areas. Participants' reported clinical history set cohort assignment. Cohort 3 donors were reported recovered after two negative PCRs, clearance, or symptom resolution. Trimming at V came to 0 bases and at J to 8 bases, leaving 6 bases not matched to a gene. This CDR3 is 15 amino acids long. CDR1 and CDR2 (germline): LGHNA, YSLEER. This clone was seen once. Here immunoSEQ multiplex PCR was the method, and the copy in TCRdb shows in-frame clones only, minus some. The sample carries 150,000 or so clones, roughly 88% recorded once.

This receptor was obtained from a woman aged 50 to 60 who had recovered from COVID-19. Sequencing was done on a sample of PBMCs or T cells enriched from blood (not recorded which). This chain uses TRBV4-3 with TRBJ1-2; 10 bases are a match to TRBD1. The CDR3 spells CASSQDWDRGGGYTF. The CDR3 bases are TGCGCCAGCAGCCAAGACTGGGACAGGGGCGGAGGCTACACCTTC.